This TCR beta chain was observed in a study of T-cell reconstitution after alpha-beta-depleted transplantation in children. The TCRbeta library incorporated unique molecular identifiers. Each CDR3 protein is one row after TCRdb ran MiXCR on the PCR reads. The sample has approximately 430,000 distinct CDR3 sequences, around 15% seen once. Specimen: PBMCs, mostly from graft donor cells, collected 360 days after TCRalphabeta/CD19-depleted stem cell transplant. The origin of this receptor is a boy younger than two who had a stem cell transplant for Wiskott-Aldrich syndrome, so the T cells may come from the graft donor.

Here the CDR3 DNA reads TGTGCCAGCAGTGAGCGAGGGGCTGGGTACTTC. This gives the protein CASSERGAGYF. V and J are TRBV2 and TRBJ2-7; D possibly matches TRBD1 or TRBD2 (5 bases each). Per germline, CDR1 SNHLY and CDR2 FYNNEI. The germline V and J ends were trimmed by 3 bases and 12 bases, with 12 bases remaining between them. The CDR3 extends over 11 amino acids. Full variable domain (rest looked up from reference TRBV2 and TRBJ2-7): EPEVTQTPSHQVTQMGQEVILRCVPISNHLYFYWYRQILGQKVEFLVSFYNNEISEKSEIFDDQFSVERPDGSNFTLKIRSTKLEDSAMYFCASSERGAGYFGPGTRLTVT.